This is a list of T cell receptor beta chains from one sample in a study of blood T cell repertoires in COVID-19. Data came from immunoSEQ multiplex PCR; TCRdb stores just in-frame clones and leaves some out. The table has fewer than 250,000 clones, 88% seen once. The sample taken for sequencing was peripheral blood. Every receptor here comes from a man aged 65 to 79 with acute or convalescent COVID-19. CDR3s include the opening cysteine and the closing phenylalanine or tryptophan. Fields, in order: D gene, J gene, clone size, V gene, CDR3 protein, CDR3 DNA. A D gene is named only where the DNA matches it firmly. Where a row states a size, it is once, few, many or the class of an expanded clone; other rows omit it.

TRBD2 TRBJ2-7 - TRBV11-2 CASSARGGTSGTYEQYF TGTGCCAGCAGCGCTAGAGGCGGGACTAGCGGGACCTACGAGCAGTACTTC
TRBD1 TRBJ2-4 - TRBV5-1 CASSSGTAQYF TGCGCCAGCAGCTCCGGGACAGCTCAGTACTTC
- TRBJ2-1 - TRBV24-1 CATSDPKRAKIKGSEQFF TGTGCCACCAGTGACCCAAAGCGGGCCAAAATTAAGGGGAGTGAGCAGTTCTTC
- TRBJ2-1 - TRBV7-2 CASSLVADSYNEQFF TGTGCCAGCAGCTTAGTGGCTGACTCCTACAATGAGCAGTTCTTC
TRBD2 TRBJ2-2 - TRBV4-2 CASNRLAGGAGELFF TGTGCCAGCAACCGACTAGCGGGAGGGGCCGGGGAGCTGTTTTTT
TRBD1 TRBJ1-2 - TRBV3-1/TRBV3-2 CASSQGGQGDYGYTF TGTGCCAGCAGCCAAGGGGGACAGGGGGATTATGGCTACACCTTC
TRBD1 TRBJ2-3 once TRBV16 CASSINRGRTDTQYF TGTGCCAGCAGCATTAACAGGGGGCGCACAGATACGCAGTATTTT
- TRBJ2-7 - TRBV4-3 CASSQDRDEQYF TGCGCCAGCAGCCAAGATCGCGACGAGCAGTACTTC
- TRBJ2-7 - TRBV2 CASRGHVSYEQYF TGTGCCAGCAGGGGACACGTCTCCTACGAGCAGTACTTC
- TRBJ2-2 - TRBV2 CASSSPSNTGELFF TGTGCCAGCAGCTCCCCCTCGAACACCGGGGAGCTGTTTTTT
TRBD1 TRBJ1-3 - TRBV5-4 CASSSPGTGRNTIYF TGTGCCAGCAGCTCGCCGGGGACAGGCAGAAACACCATATATTTT
TRBD2 TRBJ2-7 - TRBV7-9 CASSPPTSGRTEQYF TGTGCCAGCAGTCCACCGACTAGCGGGAGAACTGAGCAGTACTTC
TRBD1 TRBJ1-1 - TRBV3-1/TRBV3-2 CASSQTGTGNTEAFF TGTGCCAGCAGCCAAACCGGGACAGGGAACACTGAAGCTTTCTTT
TRBD1 TRBJ1-1 - TRBV6-6 CASIPGDRLLDTEAFF TGTGCCAGCATACCCGGGGACAGGCTTTTAGACACTGAAGCTTTCTTT
TRBD1 TRBJ2-7 few TRBV7-3 CASSLMEGQGWFEQYF TGTGCCAGCAGCTTAATGGAGGGACAGGGGTGGTTTGAGCAGTACTTC
TRBD1 TRBJ2-7 - TRBV3-1/TRBV3-2 CASRRTGAPYEQYF TGTGCCAGCAGAAGGACAGGGGCGCCCTACGAGCAGTACTTC
TRBD2 TRBJ2-5 - TRBV5-4 CASSLGLAANQETQYF TGTGCCAGCAGCTTGGGACTAGCGGCAAACCAAGAGACCCAGTACTTC
TRBD1 TRBJ1-2 - TRBV3-1/TRBV3-2 CASSQVDRAIDGYTF TGTGCCAGCAGCCAAGTCGACAGGGCTATAGATGGCTACACCTTC
- TRBJ1-3 - TRBV18 CASSPARAETGNTIYF TGTGCCAGCTCACCCGCCAGGGCAGAGACTGGAAACACCATATATTTT
TRBD2 TRBJ2-1 - TRBV7-9 CASSPEPSLAGEVNEQFF TGTGCCAGCAGCCCCGAGCCTTCCCTAGCGGGAGAGGTCAATGAGCAGTTCTTC
TRBD2 TRBJ2-7 - TRBV28 CASSDAAKTRLAPREQYF TGTGCCAGCAGTGACGCCGCCAAAACTCGACTAGCCCCCCGAGAGCAGTACTTC
- TRBJ1-3 - TRBV5-5 CASSPGFGNTIYF TGTGCCAGCAGCCCAGGGTTCGGAAACACCATATATTTT
- TRBJ2-1 - TRBV7-2 CASSFWAVSPGNEQFF TGTGCCAGCAGCTTCTGGGCAGTTTCTCCGGGGAATGAGCAGTTCTTC
- TRBJ1-1 - TRBV7-9 CASSTFGVRNTEAFF TGTGCCAGCAGCACCTTTGGTGTGAGGAACACTGAAGCTTTCTTT
- TRBJ1-4 - TRBV3-1/TRBV3-2 CASSLATNEKLFF TGTGCCAGCAGCCTCGCAACTAATGAAAAACTGTTTTTT
- TRBJ2-3 - TRBV15 CATSRDEVRRADTQYF TGTGCCACCAGCAGAGATGAGGTGCGGCGAGCAGATACGCAGTATTTT
- TRBJ2-2 - TRBV6-5 CASSTGNAGELFF TGTGCCAGCAGTACAGGGAACGCCGGGGAGCTGTTTTTT
TRBD2 TRBJ2-2 - TRBV19 CASQITGLAGPNTGELFF TGTGCCAGCCAAATAACGGGACTAGCGGGGCCGAACACCGGGGAGCTGTTTTTT
TRBD2 TRBJ2-3 - TRBV5-6 CASSLEASGTSRTDTQYF TGTGCCAGCAGCTTGGAGGCTAGCGGGACAAGTAGGACAGATACGCAGTATTTT
TRBD1 TRBJ1-2 few TRBV4-2 CASSQVGQGPLDYGYTF TGTGCCAGCAGCCAAGTCGGACAGGGCCCCTTGGACTATGGCTACACCTTC
TRBD2 TRBJ2-3 - TRBV13 CASSTMIAGITDTQYF TGTGCCAGCAGCACTATGATAGCGGGGATCACAGATACGCAGTATTTT
TRBD1 TRBJ1-2 - TRBV7-8 CASSLEGQTNYGYTF TGTGCCAGCAGCCTAGAGGGACAGACAAACTATGGCTACACCTTC
- TRBJ2-7 - TRBV7-8 CASSLSEASYEQYF TGTGCCAGCAGCTTATCCGAAGCCTCCTACGAGCAGTACTTC
TRBD1 TRBJ2-7 - TRBV3-1/TRBV3-2 CASRNQGAQYF TGTGCCAGCAGGAACCAGGGGGCGCAGTACTTC
TRBD2 TRBJ2-2 once TRBV29-1 CSARSSGRDTGELFF TGCAGCGCACGCTCTAGCGGGAGGGACACCGGGGAGCTGTTTTTT
TRBD2 TRBJ2-7 - TRBV4-1 CASSQTGTNSYEQYF TGCGCCAGCAGCCAAACCGGGACTAACTCCTACGAGCAGTACTTC
- TRBJ1-2 - TRBV5-1 CASRTDQGIGYGYTF TGCGCCAGCCGAACTGATCAGGGTATAGGCTATGGCTACACCTTC
TRBD1 TRBJ2-7 - TRBV9 CASSLGQGITYEQYF TGTGCCAGCAGCCTTGGACAGGGGATTACCTACGAGCAGTACTTC
TRBD1 TRBJ2-4 - TRBV14 CASSPRARGKNIQYF TGTGCCAGCAGCCCACGGGCCAGGGGGAAAAACATTCAGTACTTC
TRBD1 TRBJ1-4 - TRBV6-5 CASRSGDRQKLFF TGTGCCAGCAGGTCCGGGGACAGGCAAAAACTGTTTTTT
TRBD2 TRBJ2-1 - TRBV27 CASSLTPSWSGRAYEQFF TGTGCCAGCAGTTTAACCCCATCCTGGAGTGGGAGGGCCTATGAGCAGTTCTTC
- TRBJ2-1 - TRBV3-1/TRBV3-2 CASSQDSGMHNEQFF TGTGCCAGCAGCCAGGACAGCGGGATGCACAATGAGCAGTTCTTC
TRBD2 TRBJ2-5 - TRBV19 CASSIGGLLAGAVETQYF TGTGCCAGTAGTATAGGGGGCCTACTAGCGGGAGCGGTGGAGACCCAGTACTTC
TRBD1 TRBJ1-5 - TRBV28 CASSYWERGRSNQPQHF TGTGCCAGCAGTTATTGGGAAAGGGGGCGAAGCAATCAGCCCCAGCATTTT
TRBD1 TRBJ1-1 - TRBV2 CASRRDRVNTEAFF TGTGCCAGCAGAAGGGACAGGGTGAACACTGAAGCTTTCTTT
- TRBJ2-5 - TRBV7-2 CASSLELQETQYF TGTGCCAGCAGCTTAGAACTTCAAGAGACCCAGTACTTC